Presented here are 8 T cell receptor beta chains from one specimen sequenced in a study of T-cell reconstitution after alpha-beta-depleted transplantation in children. Preparation of the TCRbeta library used unique molecular identifiers. TCRdb passed the PCR reads through MiXCR, listing each CDR3 protein once. The data contain 780,000 or so distinct CDR3 sequences, roughly 15% of them singletons. The sample was PBMCs, mostly from graft donor cells, taken 360 days after TCRalphabeta/CD19-depleted stem cell transplant. Receptors originate from a male patient between 5 and 17 years old who had a stem cell transplant for acute lymphoblastic leukemia, so the T cells may come from the graft donor.

This clonotype was counted a few times. The rearrangement uses TRBV18 and TRBJ2-1, with D tentatively TRBD1 (5 bases). This CDR3 region has 13 residues. Trimming shortened V by 5 bases and J by 4 bases, and 9 bases separated the two germline ends. The germline CDR1 and CDR2 sequences are KGHSH and LQKENI. DNA of the CDR3: TGTGCCAGCTCAGCCCAGGGTTACAATGAGCAGTTCTTC. Protein product: CASSAQGYNEQFF.

The genes are TRBV12-3 or TRBV12-4 and TRBJ1-2; D possibly corresponds to TRBD1 (6 bases). This CDR3 is 14 amino acids long. Trimming left V 3 bases short and J 0 bases short, with 8 bases between. The CDR3 region is CASSLTGPNYGYTF. CDR3 bases: TGTGCCAGCAGTTTGACAGGCCCTAACTATGGCTACACCTTC.

This chain links TRBV4-1 with TRBJ2-7; D perhaps matches TRBD2 (6 bases). Germline V CDR1 and CDR2: MGHRA, YSYEKL. The CDR3 loop spans 17 amino acids. Between the trimmed V and J ends, which lost 1 base and 4 bases, there was a span of 20 bases. The CDR3 DNA reads as TGCGCCAGCAGCCAAGTTACCTCAGGAGGGAACGGGTACGAGCAGTACTTC. Its translation is CASSQVTSGGNGYEQYF.

This clonotype was observed a few times. The chain combines TRBV7-2 with TRBJ2-5; 8 bases map to TRBD1. The germline gives CDR1 SGHTA, CDR2 FQGNSA. V gave up 4 bases and J gave up 2 bases; unmatched junction bases: 3. This CDR3 region has 14 residues. CDR3 region: CASSSRTGQETQYF. DNA for the CDR3: TGTGCCAGCAGCTCCAGGACAGGGCAAGAGACCCAGTACTTC.

This clonotype was observed many times. This chain uses TRBV7-9 with TRBJ2-2; 9 bases map to TRBD1. Germline trimming cut 5 bases from V and 6 bases from J; bases unmatched to any gene: 10. The CDR3 is 16 amino acids. Germline V lookup: CDR1 SEHNR, CDR2 FQNEAQ (reference sequence). The CDR3: CASSHQQGARPGELFF. CDR3 coding DNA: TGTGCCAGCAGCCACCAACAGGGGGCCCGTCCCGGGGAGCTGTTTTTT.

The chain recombines TRBV5-1 with TRBJ2-7; TRBD1 is a possible D gene (6 bases). Trimming pared 7 bases from V and 2 bases from J, leaving 13 bases between. Germline assignment: CDR1 SGHRS and CDR2 YFSETQ. This CDR3 spans 13 amino acids. This chain's CDR3 is CASRDILTYEQYF. The CDR3, as DNA: TGCGCCAGCCGGGACATCCTTACCTACGAGCAGTACTTC.

The J gene is TRBJ2-5, the V gene TRBV27; TRBD1 matches at 7 bases. This CDR3 comprises 12 residues. V gave up 8 bases and J gave up 4 bases; unmatched junction bases: 4. In germline, CDR1 is MNHEY, CDR2 SMNVEV (reference sequence). The DNA of the CDR3 is TGTGCCAGCCTGGACAGGCGAGAGACCCAGTACTTC. Translating it yields CASLDRRETQYF.

This clonotype has at least ten counts. The rearrangement uses TRBV5-1 and TRBJ1-3; no clear D gene. The CDR3 length is 13 residues. Germline V lookup: CDR1 SGHRS, CDR2 YFSETQ. The ends were cut back, 6 bases at V and 2 bases at J, with 9 bases in the middle. The CDR3 is CASTGGTGNTIYF. CDR3 DNA: TGCGCCAGCACGGGAGGAACTGGAAACACCATATATTTT.